These T cell receptor beta chains were read from a single sample in a study of shared clonotypes between healthy human individuals. Data came from immunoSEQ multiplex PCR; TCRdb stores just in-frame clones and leaves some out. This table holds about 2 million clones, approximately 95% found once. The sample comprised naive CD4+ T cells sorted from blood. The source of these receptors is a young man in good health. The CDR3 runs from the conserved cysteine through the conserved F or W. The D gene is left open where the match is weak. Clone size is not always given. Where it is, it says once, few, many or a class for expanded clones.

d_gene	abundance	j_gene	v_gene	CDR3nt	CDR3aa
-	-	TRBJ2-4	TRBV7-9	TGTGCCAGCAGCTTATCTCCCGAAGCCAAAAACATTCAGTACTTC	CASSLSPEAKNIQYF
-	-	TRBJ1-2	TRBV19	TGTGCCAGTAGTCCCGGTGTCCGTGGCTACACCTTC	CASSPGVRGYTF
-	-	TRBJ2-1	TRBV13	TGTGCCAGCAGCCCCGGAGTTCTGGTTGAGCAGTTCTTC	CASSPGVLVEQFF
-	-	TRBJ1-4	TRBV2	TGTGCCAGCAGAGCCGACATGCGGGAAAAACTGTTTTTT	CASRADMREKLFF
TRBD1	-	TRBJ1-1	TRBV11-3	TGTGCCAGCAGCTGGGGACAGGGTGTCGCTTTCTTT	CASSWGQGVAFF
TRBD1	-	TRBJ1-2	TRBV30	TGTGCCTGGGGCACAGGGGGGGGCTACACCTTC	CAWGTGGGYTF
-	-	TRBJ2-2	TRBV12-5	TGTGCTAGTGGTTTGGGGGTACCCGGGGAGCTGTTTTTT	CASGLGVPGELFF
-	-	TRBJ1-2	TRBV28	TGTGCCAGCAGTTTAAATAGGTGGGGAGCCAGGGAGCCTGGCTACACCTTC	CASSLNRWGAREPGYTF
TRBD1	-	TRBJ1-1	TRBV6-5	TGTGCCAGCAGAATTGAGGGGGCCGGCACTGAAGCTTTCTTT	CASRIEGAGTEAFF
TRBD2	-	TRBJ2-7	TRBV14	TGTGCCAGCAGCCCACTAGCGGGATACGAGCAGTACTTC	CASSPLAGYEQYF
-	-	TRBJ2-7	TRBV6-6	TGTGCCAGCAATCGTGCCCTCTCCTACGAGCAGTACTTC	CASNRALSYEQYF
-	-	TRBJ1-1	TRBV11-2	TGTGCCAGCAGCAAAACTCGCTCGGGGAACACTGAAGCTTTCTTT	CASSKTRSGNTEAFF
-	-	TRBJ2-5	TRBV4-1	TGCGCCAGCAGCCGGGTCTATCCAGAGACCCAGTACTTC	CASSRVYPETQYF
-	-	TRBJ2-3	TRBV11-3	TGTGCCAGCAGCTTAGATGGCGCGAGCACAGATACGCAGTATTTT	CASSLDGASTDTQYF
TRBD2	-	TRBJ2-3	TRBV18	TGTGCCAGCTCGACCGGGACTAGCGGCTTCACAGATACGCAGTATTTT	CASSTGTSGFTDTQYF
TRBD2	-	TRBJ2-1	TRBV7-6	TGTGCCAGCAGCGCCGGGACTAGCGGAAACAATGAGCAGTTCTTC	CASSAGTSGNNEQFF
-	-	TRBJ2-7	TRBV10-3	TGTGCCGTAGGGGACGGCTTGGACGAGCAGTACTTC	CAVGDGLDEQYF
-	-	TRBJ1-1	TRBV5-1	TGCGCCAGCAGCTTGGAGGTAGGGGGTGAAGCTTTCTTT	CASSLEVGGEAFF
TRBD2	-	TRBJ2-5	TRBV6-6	TGTGCCAGCAGCATAACGGGGGGGCTGGAGACCCAGTACTTC	CASSITGGLETQYF
-	once	TRBJ2-5	TRBV28	TGTGCCAGCAGCTATAACAGGGAAGAGACCCAGTACTTC	CASSYNREETQYF
TRBD1	-	TRBJ1-3	TRBV5-1	TGCGCCAGCAGCTTGGGGGACAGGGCCCTTGGAAACACCATATATTTT	CASSLGDRALGNTIYF